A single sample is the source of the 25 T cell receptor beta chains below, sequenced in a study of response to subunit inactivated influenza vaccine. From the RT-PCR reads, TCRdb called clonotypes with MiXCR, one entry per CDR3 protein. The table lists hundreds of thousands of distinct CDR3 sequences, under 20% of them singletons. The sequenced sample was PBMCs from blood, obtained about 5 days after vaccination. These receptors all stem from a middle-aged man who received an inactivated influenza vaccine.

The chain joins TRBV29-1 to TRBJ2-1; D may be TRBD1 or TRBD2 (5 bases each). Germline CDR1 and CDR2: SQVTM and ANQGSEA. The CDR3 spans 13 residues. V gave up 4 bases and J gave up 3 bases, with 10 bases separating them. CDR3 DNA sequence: TGCAGCGTTGTCCGGGACGGCTACAATGAGCAGTTCTTC. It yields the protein CSVVRDGYNEQFF.

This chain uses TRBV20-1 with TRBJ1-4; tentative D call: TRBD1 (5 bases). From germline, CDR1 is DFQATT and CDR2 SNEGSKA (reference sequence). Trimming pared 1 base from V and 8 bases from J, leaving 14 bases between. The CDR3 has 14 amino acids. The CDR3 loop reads CSARGDLPPEKLFF. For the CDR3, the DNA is TGCAGTGCTAGAGGGGACCTCCCGCCGGAAAAACTGTTTTTT.

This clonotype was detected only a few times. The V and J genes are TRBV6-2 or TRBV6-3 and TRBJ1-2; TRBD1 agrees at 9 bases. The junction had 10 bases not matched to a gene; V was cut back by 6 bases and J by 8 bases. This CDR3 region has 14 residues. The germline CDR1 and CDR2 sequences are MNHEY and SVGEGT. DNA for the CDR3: TGTGCCAGCAGATCCTCGGGACAGGGAACAGGCTACACCTTC. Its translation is CASRSSGQGTGYTF.

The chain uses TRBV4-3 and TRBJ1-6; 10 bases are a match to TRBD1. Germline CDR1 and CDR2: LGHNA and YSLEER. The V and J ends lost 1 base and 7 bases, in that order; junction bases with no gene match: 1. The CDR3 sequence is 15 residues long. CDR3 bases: TGCGCCAGCAGCCAAGCGGGACAGGGGAATTCACCCCTCCACTTT. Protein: CASSQAGQGNSPLHF.

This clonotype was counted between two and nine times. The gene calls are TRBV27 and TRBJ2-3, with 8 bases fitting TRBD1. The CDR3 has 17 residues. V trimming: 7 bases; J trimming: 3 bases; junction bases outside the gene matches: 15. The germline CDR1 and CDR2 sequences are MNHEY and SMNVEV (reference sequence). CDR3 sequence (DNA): TGTGCCAGCACCATACTTACCGGGACAGGACCTACAGATACGCAGTATTTT. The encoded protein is CASTILTGTGPTDTQYF.

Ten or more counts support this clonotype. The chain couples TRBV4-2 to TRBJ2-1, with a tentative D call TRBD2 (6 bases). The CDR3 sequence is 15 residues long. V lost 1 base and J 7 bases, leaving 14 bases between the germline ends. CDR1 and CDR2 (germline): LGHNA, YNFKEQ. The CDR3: CASSQVISRENEQFF. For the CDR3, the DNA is TGTGCCAGCAGCCAAGTAATCTCCCGGGAGAATGAGCAGTTCTTC.

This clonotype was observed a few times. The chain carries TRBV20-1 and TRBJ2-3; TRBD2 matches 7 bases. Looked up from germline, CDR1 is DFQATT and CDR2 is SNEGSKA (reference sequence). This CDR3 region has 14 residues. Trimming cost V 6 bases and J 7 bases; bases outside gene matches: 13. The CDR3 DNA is TGCAGTGCAACCGCCCCCGGGACTATGAATACGCAGTATTTT. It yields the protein CSATAPGTMNTQYF.

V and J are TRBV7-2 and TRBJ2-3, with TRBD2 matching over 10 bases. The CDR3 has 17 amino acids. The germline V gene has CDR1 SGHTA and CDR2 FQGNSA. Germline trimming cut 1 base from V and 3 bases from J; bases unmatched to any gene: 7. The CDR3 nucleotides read TGTGCCAGCAGCTTAGGGGTAGCGGGAGGTCCAACAGATACGCAGTATTTT. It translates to CASSLGVAGGPTDTQYF.

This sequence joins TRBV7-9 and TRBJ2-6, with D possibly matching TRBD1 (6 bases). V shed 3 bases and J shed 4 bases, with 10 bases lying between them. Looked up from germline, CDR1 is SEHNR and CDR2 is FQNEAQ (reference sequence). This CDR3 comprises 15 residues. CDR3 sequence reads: CASSFWGLGANVLTF. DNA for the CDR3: TGTGCCAGCAGCTTCTGGGGGCTCGGGGCCAACGTCCTGACTTTC.

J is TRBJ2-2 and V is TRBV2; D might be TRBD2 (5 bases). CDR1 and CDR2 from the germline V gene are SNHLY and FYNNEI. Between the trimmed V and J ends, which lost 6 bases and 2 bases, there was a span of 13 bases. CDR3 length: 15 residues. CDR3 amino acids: CASSLDSTNTGELFF. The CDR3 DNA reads TGTGCCAGCAGCCTGGACTCCACCAACACCGGGGAGCTGTTTTTT.

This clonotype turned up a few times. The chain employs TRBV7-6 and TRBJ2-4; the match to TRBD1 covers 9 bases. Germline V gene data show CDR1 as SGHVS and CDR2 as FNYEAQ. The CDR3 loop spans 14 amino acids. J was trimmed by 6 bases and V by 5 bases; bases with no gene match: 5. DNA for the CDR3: TGTGCCAGCAGCCAAGGGACAGGGTCAAACATTCAGTACTTC. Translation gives CASSQGTGSNIQYF.

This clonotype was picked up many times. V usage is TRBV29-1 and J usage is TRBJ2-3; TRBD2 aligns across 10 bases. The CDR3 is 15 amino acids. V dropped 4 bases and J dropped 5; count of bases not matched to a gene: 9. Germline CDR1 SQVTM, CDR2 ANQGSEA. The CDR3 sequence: CSVGTSGALGDTQYF. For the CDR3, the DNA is TGCAGCGTTGGGACTAGCGGAGCCCTGGGAGATACGCAGTATTTT.

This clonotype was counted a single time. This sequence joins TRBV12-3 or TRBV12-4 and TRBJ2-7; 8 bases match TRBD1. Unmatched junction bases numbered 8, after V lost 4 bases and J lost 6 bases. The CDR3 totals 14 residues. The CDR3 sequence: CASSSGTGRGEQYF. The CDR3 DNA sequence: TGTGCCAGCAGTTCAGGGACAGGTCGAGGCGAGCAGTACTTC.

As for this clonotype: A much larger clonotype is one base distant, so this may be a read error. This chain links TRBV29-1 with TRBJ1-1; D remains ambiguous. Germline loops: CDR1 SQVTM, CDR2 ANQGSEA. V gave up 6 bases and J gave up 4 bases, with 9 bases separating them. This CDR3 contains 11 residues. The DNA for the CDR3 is TGCAGCGTGGGAAGGGCCACTGAAGCTTTCTTT. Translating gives CSVGRATEAFF.

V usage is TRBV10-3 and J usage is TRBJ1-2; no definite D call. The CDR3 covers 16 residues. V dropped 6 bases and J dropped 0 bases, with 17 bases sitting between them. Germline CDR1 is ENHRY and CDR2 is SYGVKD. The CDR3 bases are TGTGCCATCAGATCGACCGGTCCAGGCGCTAACTATGGCTACACCTTC. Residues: CAIRSTGPGANYGYTF.

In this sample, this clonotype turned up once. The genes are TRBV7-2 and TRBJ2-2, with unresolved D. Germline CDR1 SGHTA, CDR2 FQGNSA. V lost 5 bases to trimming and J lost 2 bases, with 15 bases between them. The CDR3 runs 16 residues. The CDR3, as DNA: TGTGCCAGCAGCGGCACCCAGCGAGACAACACCGGGGAGCTGTTTTTT. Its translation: CASSGTQRDNTGELFF.

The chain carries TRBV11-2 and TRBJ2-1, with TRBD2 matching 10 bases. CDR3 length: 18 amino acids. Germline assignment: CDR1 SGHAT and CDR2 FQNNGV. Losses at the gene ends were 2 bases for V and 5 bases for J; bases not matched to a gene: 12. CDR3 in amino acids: CASSLMVGAGGPHNEQFF. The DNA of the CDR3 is TGTGCCAGCAGCTTAATGGTGGGAGCGGGGGGGCCCCACAATGAGCAGTTCTTC. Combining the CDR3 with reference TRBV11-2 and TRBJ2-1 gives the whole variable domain EAGVAQSPRYKIIEKRQSVAFWCNPISGHATLYWYQQILGQGPKLLIQFQNNGVVDDSQLPKDRFSAERLKGVDSTLKIQPAKLEDSAVYLCASSLMVGAGGPHNEQFFGPGTRLTVL.

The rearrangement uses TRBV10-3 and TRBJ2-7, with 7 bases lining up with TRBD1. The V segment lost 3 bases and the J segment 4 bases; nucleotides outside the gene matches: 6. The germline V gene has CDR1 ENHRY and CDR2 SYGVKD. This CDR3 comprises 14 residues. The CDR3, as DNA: TGTGCCATCAGTGATTGGGACAGAATTTACGAGCAGTACTTC. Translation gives CAISDWDRIYEQYF.

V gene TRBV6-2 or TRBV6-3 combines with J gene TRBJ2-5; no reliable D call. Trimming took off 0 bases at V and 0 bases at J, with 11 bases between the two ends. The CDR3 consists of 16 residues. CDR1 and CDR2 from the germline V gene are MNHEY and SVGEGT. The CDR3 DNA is TGTGCCAGCAGTTACTCGATGATGGCGTACCAAGAGACCCAGTACTTC. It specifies CASSYSMMAYQETQYF.

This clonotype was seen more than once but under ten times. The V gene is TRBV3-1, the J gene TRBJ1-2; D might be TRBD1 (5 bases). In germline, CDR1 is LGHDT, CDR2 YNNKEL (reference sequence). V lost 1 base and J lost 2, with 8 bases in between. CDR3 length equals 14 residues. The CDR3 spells CASSQARGNYGYTF. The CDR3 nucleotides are TGTGCCAGCAGCCAAGCTAGGGGAAACTATGGCTACACCTTC.

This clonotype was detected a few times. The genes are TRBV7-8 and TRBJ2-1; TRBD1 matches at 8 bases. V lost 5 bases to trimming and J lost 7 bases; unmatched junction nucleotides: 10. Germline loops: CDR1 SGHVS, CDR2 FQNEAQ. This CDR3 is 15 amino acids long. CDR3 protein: CASSIDRGGPNEQFF. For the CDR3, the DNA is TGTGCCAGCAGCATAGACAGGGGTGGACCTAATGAGCAGTTCTTC.

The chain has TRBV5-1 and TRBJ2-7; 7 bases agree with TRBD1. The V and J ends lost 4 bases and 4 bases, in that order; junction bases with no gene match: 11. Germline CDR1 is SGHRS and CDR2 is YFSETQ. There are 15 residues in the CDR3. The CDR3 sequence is CASSGPGQQVYEQYF. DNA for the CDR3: TGCGCCAGCAGCGGACCGGGACAGCAAGTTTACGAGCAGTACTTC.

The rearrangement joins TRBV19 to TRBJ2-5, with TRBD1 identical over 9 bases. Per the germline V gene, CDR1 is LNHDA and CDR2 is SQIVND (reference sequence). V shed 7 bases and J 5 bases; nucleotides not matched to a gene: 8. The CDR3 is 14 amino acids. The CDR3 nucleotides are TGTGCCAGTATGGGGGACAGGGTAACGGAGACCCAGTACTTC. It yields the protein CASMGDRVTETQYF.

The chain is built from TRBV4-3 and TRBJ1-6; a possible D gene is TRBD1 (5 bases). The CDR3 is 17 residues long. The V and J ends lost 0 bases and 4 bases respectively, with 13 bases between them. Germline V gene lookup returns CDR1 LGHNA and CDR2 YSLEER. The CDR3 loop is CASSQESSGKYNSPLHF. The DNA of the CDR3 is TGCGCCAGCAGCCAAGAGAGTTCAGGGAAGTATAATTCACCCCTCCACTTT.

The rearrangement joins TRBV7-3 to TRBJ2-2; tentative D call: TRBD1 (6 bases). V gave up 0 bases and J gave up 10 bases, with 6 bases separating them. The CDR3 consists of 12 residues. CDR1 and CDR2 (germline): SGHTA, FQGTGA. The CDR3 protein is CASSLTGQELFF. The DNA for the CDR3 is TGTGCCAGCAGCTTAACGGGACAGGAGCTGTTTTTT.